This T cell receptor beta chain came from a study of T cell responses to AZD1222 COVID-19 vaccine. CDR3 size: 15 residues. Germline V gene data show CDR1 as SGHAT and CDR2 as FQNNGV. V gave up 6 bases and J gave up 6 bases; unmatched junction bases: 10. Assay used: immunoSEQ multiplex PCR; TCRdb lists only in-frame clones, some missing. The data hold 100,000 to 150,000 clones, with 75% to 90% observed a single time. The V and J genes are TRBV11-2 and TRBJ2-1; 8 nucleotides agree with TRBD2. The TCR comes from an adult in good health. The input for sequencing was peripheral blood, taken on day 0 of AZD1222 vaccination. The DNA for the CDR3 is TGTGCCAGCAGGGCTCCGGGACTAGGAGGCAATGAGCAGTTCTTC. Translating it yields CASRAPGLGGNEQFF.